Listed below are T cell receptor beta chains from one sample, sequenced in a study of cytomegalovirus exposure and HLA in healthy donors. Generated by immunoSEQ multiplex PCR, the TCRdb table keeps only in-frame clones and is missing some. The sample records about 100,000 clones, about 80% being singletons. Specimen: PBMCs. The receptors stem from a female donor in good health and CMV-seropositive. Both conserved end residues are part of each CDR3. D genes are given only for firm matches. A row's size may be missing; if present it is once, few, many or a size class.

abundance	v_gene	d_gene	j_gene	CDR3nt	CDR3aa
once	TRBV10-2	-	TRBJ2-1	TGCGCCACCCGGGCTGGGAGCTCCTACAATGAGCAGTTCTTC	CATRAGSSYNEQFF
-	TRBV29-1	TRBD2	TRBJ2-7	TGCAGCGGATTACTAGCGGGCTTCGTTTACGAGCAGTACTTC	CSGLLAGFVYEQYF
-	TRBV18	TRBD1	TRBJ2-7	TGTGCCAGCTCCCTAGGGACAGGGAGAGGTTCCGAGCAGTACTTC	CASSLGTGRGSEQYF
-	TRBV5-1	TRBD2	TRBJ2-7	TGCGCCAGCAGCGCGTCCGGGACTACTTACGAGCAGTACTTC	CASSASGTTYEQYF
-	TRBV5-5	TRBD2	TRBJ2-5	TGTGCCAGCAGCTTGGCCCAGTTTAGCGGGGGGGCCGTGGAGACCCAGTACTTC	CASSLAQFSGGAVETQYF
few	TRBV7-9	TRBD1	TRBJ2-1	TGTTCCAGCAGCTTAACGAGGGACAGGGGGAACAATGAGCAGTTCTTC	CSSSLTRDRGNNEQFF
-	TRBV10-2	-	TRBJ2-2	TGCGCCGGGGGCGGAACCGGGGAGCTGTTTTTT	CAGGGTGELFF
-	TRBV5-1	TRBD2	TRBJ2-7	TGCGCCAGCAGCCCAGGAGCGAGCGGGATTGGGGAAGAGCAGTACTTC	CASSPGASGIGEEQYF
-	TRBV9	-	TRBJ1-6	TGTGCCAGCAGCGCAGACACGCTCTCCTATAATTCACCCCTCCACTTT	CASSADTLSYNSPLHF
once	TRBV7-2	TRBD1	TRBJ1-2	TGTGCCAGCAGCTCGGACCGGGACAGACTCTATGGCTACACCTTC	CASSSDRDRLYGYTF
-	TRBV7-9	-	TRBJ1-1	TGTGCCAGCGGGTCTAGGAACACTGAAGCTTTCTTT	CASGSRNTEAFF
once	TRBV18	TRBD2	TRBJ2-1	TGTGCCAGCTCACCACTAGCGGGAGGGCAGTTCTTC	CASSPLAGGQFF
-	TRBV6-5	TRBD1	TRBJ2-7	TGTGCCAGCAGTTACTCTTCCACAGGGGCAGCCTACGAGCAGTACTTC	CASSYSSTGAAYEQYF
-	TRBV6-1	-	TRBJ2-7	TGTGCCAGCAGTAGCCAGGTGGGCGAGCAGTACTTC	CASSSQVGEQYF
-	TRBV4-2	TRBD2	TRBJ2-1	TGTGCCAGCAGCCAAGATTGGCGGGGAGCGGGGGGTGAGCAGTTCTTC	CASSQDWRGAGGEQFF
-	TRBV13	TRBD2	TRBJ2-7	TGTGCCAGCAGCTCTGGACTAGCGGGAGGGCCGAGCGAGCAGTACTTC	CASSSGLAGGPSEQYF
-	TRBV20-1	-	TRBJ1-1	TGCAGTGCTAGGGCCGACACTGAAGCTTTCTTT	CSARADTEAFF
medium-sized	TRBV10-3	-	TRBJ1-2	TGTGCCATCAGTGACTCGGGTGGCTACACCTTC	CAISDSGGYTF
-	TRBV7-9	TRBD1	TRBJ1-5	TGTTCCAGCAGCGCCTATACCGGGACAGCCAATCAGCCCCAGCATTTT	CSSSAYTGTANQPQHF
-	TRBV5-8	-	TRBJ2-6	TGTGCCAGCAGGAAAAGGACAGTCTCTGGGGCCAACGTCCTGACTTTC	CASRKRTVSGANVLTF
few	TRBV4-1	-	TRBJ1-5	TGCGCCAGCAGCCATGAAGAGGGCGGCGACAATCAGCCCCAGCATTTT	CASSHEEGGDNQPQHF
few	TRBV7-9	-	TRBJ2-1	TGTGCCAGCAGCTTCGGTAGGGGCAATGAGCAGTTCTTC	CASSFGRGNEQFF
-	TRBV7-8	TRBD1	TRBJ2-2	TGTGCCAGCAGCCGGACAGGGGGCGACACCGGGGAGCTGTTTTTT	CASSRTGGDTGELFF
-	TRBV7-9	TRBD2	TRBJ2-1	TGTGCCAGCAGCTTAGGGCTAGCGGCCTACAATGAGCAGTTCTTC	CASSLGLAAYNEQFF
-	TRBV6-4	-	TRBJ2-7	TGTGCCAGCAGTGACTCGGCCGGGGGACACGAGCAGTACTTC	CASSDSAGGHEQYF
once	TRBV9	-	TRBJ1-6	TGTGCCAGCAGCGTAGGTAACAGTTCACCCCTCCACTTT	CASSVGNSSPLHF
-	TRBV10-1	-	TRBJ2-7	TGCGCCAGCAGGGTACAGAAGTCCTACGAGCAGTACTTC	CASRVQKSYEQYF
once	TRBV6-1	-	TRBJ1-2	TGTGCCAGCAGTGAAGATCGGAGGCAGTATGGCTACACCTTC	CASSEDRRQYGYTF
-	TRBV7-9	-	TRBJ1-6	TGTGCCAGCGGTACAGGGTATAATTCACCCCTCCACTTT	CASGTGYNSPLHF
-	TRBV7-2	-	TRBJ2-3	TGTGCCAGCAGCTTACGACAGGGCACAGATACGCAGTATTTT	CASSLRQGTDTQYF
-	TRBV11-2	-	TRBJ2-3	TGTGCCAGCAGCCCCCAGGGACTTACTCGCACAGATACGCAGTATTTT	CASSPQGLTRTDTQYF
-	TRBV25-1	-	TRBJ1-6	TGTGCCAGCAGGCCCAAGGGGGAGAGTTCACCCCTCCACTTT	CASRPKGESSPLHF
few	TRBV28	TRBD1	TRBJ2-7	TGTGCCAGCAGGGGACAGGGGGCCTACGAGCAGTACTTC	CASRGQGAYEQYF
-	TRBV9	TRBD2	TRBJ2-3	TGTGCCAGCAGCCCCGTAGGTCGGGACTACACAGATACGCAGTATTTT	CASSPVGRDYTDTQYF
once	TRBV10-1	TRBD2	TRBJ2-3	TGCGCCAGCGGGGAAGCGGGGGGCCCTCCAGATACGCAGTATTTT	CASGEAGGPPDTQYF
-	TRBV19	-	TRBJ1-2	TGTGCCAGCCAAGCGGCTGCTAACTATGGCTACACCTTC	CASQAAANYGYTF
-	TRBV27	TRBD2	TRBJ2-3	TGTGCCAGCAGTCCCTCGGCAGCGGTACTAGCGGGGGGGCCCAGAGATACGCAGTATTTT	CASSPSAAVLAGGPRDTQYF
-	TRBV6-6	TRBD2	TRBJ2-7	TGTGCCAGCAGTCGACTAGCGCAAGTCCTAACGCAGCAGTACTTC	CASSRLAQVLTQQYF
-	TRBV7-8	TRBD2	TRBJ2-1	TGTGCCGCGGCGGCGGGAGGATCCTACAATGAGCAGTTCTTC	CAAAAGGSYNEQFF
-	TRBV2	-	TRBJ1-2	TGTGCCAGCAGTGATGACGCAGGGGTCAGCTATGGCTACACCTTC	CASSDDAGVSYGYTF
-	TRBV5-4	-	TRBJ2-7	TGTGCCAGCAGCGCCCGCGAGGGAAACGAGCAGTACTTC	CASSAREGNEQYF
few	TRBV5-6	-	TRBJ1-5	TGTGCCAGCAGCTTACAGGGTAACAATCAGCCCCAGCATTTT	CASSLQGNNQPQHF
few	TRBV30	-	TRBJ1-3	TGTGCCTGGAGCCCCCGCGGCTCTGGAAACACCATATATTTT	CAWSPRGSGNTIYF
-	TRBV10-1	-	TRBJ1-6	TGCGCCAGCAGTGATCAGAATTCACCCCTCCACTTT	CASSDQNSPLHF
-	TRBV30	-	TRBJ1-2	TGTGCCTGCCCAGGACAGCTCTATGGCTACACCTTC	CACPGQLYGYTF
-	TRBV5-1	-	TRBJ2-5	TGCGCCAGCAGCTTGCTGGAGACCCAGTACTTC	CASSLLETQYF
-	TRBV14	-	TRBJ1-1	TGTGCCAGCAGCCAAAACAGGCACAACACTGAAGCTTTCTTT	CASSQNRHNTEAFF
once	TRBV7-2	-	TRBJ1-2	TGTGCCAGCAGCTCCACCAATACAGGGTCTGGTGGCTACACCTTC	CASSSTNTGSGGYTF
-	TRBV29-1	-	TRBJ1-2	TGCAGCGCCGGACAGAAGGGCAGGGACTATGGCTACACCTTC	CSAGQKGRDYGYTF
-	TRBV29-1	-	TRBJ2-4	TGCAGCGGCGAGTCAGGGGATGGGGCCAAAAACAGTCAGTACTTC	CSGESGDGAKNSQYF
-	TRBV5-6	-	TRBJ1-2	TGTGCCAGCAACCTCAGGGGTGCTGAGGGCTACACCTTC	CASNLRGAEGYTF
-	TRBV27	TRBD1	TRBJ1-2	TGTGCCAGCAGTATCACAGGGGTGAACTATGGCTACACCTTC	CASSITGVNYGYTF
-	TRBV20-1	TRBD1	TRBJ1-2	TGCAGTGCTGCCGACAGGGCTGGCTACACCTTC	CSAADRAGYTF
-	TRBV7-9	-	TRBJ2-4	TGTGCCAGCAGCCAAATTGGTAGCGGCCCATCGGGGGACATTCAGTACTTC	CASSQIGSGPSGDIQYF
-	TRBV7-2	TRBD2	TRBJ2-7	TGTGCCAGCAGCCCACCGGGGGGGGCGGGGGCCTACGAGCAGTACTTC	CASSPPGGAGAYEQYF